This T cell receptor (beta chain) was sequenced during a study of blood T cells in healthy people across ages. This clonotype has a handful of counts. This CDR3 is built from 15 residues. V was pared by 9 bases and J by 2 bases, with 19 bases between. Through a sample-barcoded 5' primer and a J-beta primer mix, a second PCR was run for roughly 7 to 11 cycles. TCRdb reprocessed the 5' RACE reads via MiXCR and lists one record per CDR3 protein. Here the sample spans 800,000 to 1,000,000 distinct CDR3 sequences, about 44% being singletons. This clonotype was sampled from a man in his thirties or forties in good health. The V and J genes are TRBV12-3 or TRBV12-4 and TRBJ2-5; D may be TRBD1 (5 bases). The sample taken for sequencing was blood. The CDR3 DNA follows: TGTGCCAGTCTGCGCCAGGGCAGTTTTCAAGAGACCCAGTACTTC. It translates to CASLRQGSFQETQYF.